The rows below give T cell receptor beta chains drawn from one sample of a study of blood T cells in healthy people across ages. TCRdb passed the 5' RACE reads through MiXCR, listing each CDR3 protein once. The sample carries around 780,000 distinct CDR3 sequences, roughly 24% recorded once. The same sample was also used in a study of T cells of mothers and their children.

Specimen: blood. Receptors were obtained from a boy aged 10-17 years in good health. Both conserved end residues are part of each CDR3. The D gene is left open where the match is weak. Not all rows give a size; the values are once, few, many and, for expanded clones, a class.

v_gene	abundance	j_gene	d_gene	CDR3aa	CDR3nt
TRBV12-3/TRBV12-4	.	TRBJ2-5	.	CASTPYPAETQYF	TGTGCCAGCACCCCATATCCTGCGGAGACCCAGTACTTC
TRBV30	.	TRBJ2-7	TRBD2	CAWSSGGPYEQYF	TGTGCCTGGAGTAGCGGGGGGCCCTACGAGCAGTACTTC
TRBV6-6	few	TRBJ1-5	TRBD1	CASSYSGQSNQPQHF	TGTGCCAGCAGTTACTCGGGACAGAGCAATCAGCCCCAGCATTTT
TRBV5-1	once	TRBJ1-1	.	CASTLRDLNTEAFF	TGCGCCAGCACCTTACGGGATTTGAACACTGAAGCTTTCTTT
TRBV6-1	few	TRBJ2-5	.	CASSDGPSVQETQYF	TGTGCCAGCAGCGATGGACCGTCGGTACAAGAGACCCAGTACTTC
TRBV5-1	.	TRBJ2-2	TRBD1	CASRGDSANTGELFF	TGCGCCAGCAGAGGGGACAGCGCGAACACCGGGGAGCTGTTTTTT
TRBV10-3	many	TRBJ2-5	TRBD1	CAIRLGTGHQETQYF	TGTGCCATCAGGCTCGGGACAGGGCACCAAGAGACCCAGTACTTC
TRBV4-1	.	TRBJ1-4	.	CASRLWGAPHEKLFF	TGCGCCAGCAGACTGTGGGGCGCACCCCATGAAAAACTGTTTTTT
TRBV10-3	.	TRBJ2-1	.	CAILAGDEQFF	TGTGCCATCTTAGCTGGCGATGAGCAGTTCTTC
TRBV24-1	.	TRBJ2-5	TRBD2	CATSRGGGPETQYF	TGTGCCACCAGTCGTGGCGGGGGTCCAGAGACCCAGTACTTC
TRBV4-1	.	TRBJ1-2	TRBD1	CATKLETGVYGYTF	TGCGCCACCAAACTCGAGACAGGGGTCTATGGCTACACCTTC
TRBV18	few	TRBJ1-1	.	CASSPAGSTTEAFF	TGTGCCAGCTCACCGGCAGGGAGCACCACTGAAGCTTTCTTT
TRBV12-3/TRBV12-4	.	TRBJ2-7	.	CASSFGGLGYEQYF	TGTGCCAGCAGTTTTGGGGGGCTTGGCTACGAGCAGTACTTC
TRBV7-9	.	TRBJ2-1	TRBD1	CASSSHPYRGNSYNEQFF	TGTGCCAGCAGCTCGCATCCTTACAGGGGAAACTCCTACAATGAGCAGTTCTTC
TRBV4-1	few	TRBJ2-7	.	CASSQERVQGRPYEQYF	TGCGCCAGCAGCCAAGAGAGGGTACAGGGTCGTCCCTACGAGCAGTACTTC
TRBV12-5	.	TRBJ1-4	.	CASGFNKKLFF	TGTGCTAGTGGTTTTAATAAAAAACTGTTTTTT
TRBV2	few	TRBJ2-1	.	CASSLEGGDSYEQCF	TGTGCCAGCAGTCTCGAGGGTGGGGACTCGTACGAGCAGTGCTTC
TRBV6-6	few	TRBJ1-5	.	CASSYNADNQPQHF	TGTGCCAGCAGTTACAACGCAGACAATCAGCCCCAGCATTTT
TRBV15	.	TRBJ2-3	.	CATSSLGGRDTQYF	TGTGCCACCAGCAGCCTGGGGGGCCGGGATACGCAGTATTTT
TRBV3-1	few	TRBJ1-2	.	CASSQDGVGHYTF	TGTGCCAGCAGCCAAGACGGAGTTGGACACTACACCTTC
TRBV5-1	.	TRBJ2-3	TRBD2	CASSATTSGGTDAQYF	TGCGCCAGCAGCGCCACAACTAGCGGGGGCACAGATGCGCAGTATTTT
TRBV27	many	TRBJ2-5	.	CASTPSAGAPGETQYF	TGTGCCAGCACCCCCAGCGCGGGGGCCCCCGGAGAGACCCAGTACTTC
TRBV5-1	.	TRBJ2-1	TRBD1	CASSLRDRVNDEQFF	TGCGCCAGCAGCTTGAGGGACAGGGTAAACGATGAGCAGTTCTTC
TRBV5-1	.	TRBJ2-1	.	CASRVRDPRGDEQFF	TGCGCCAGCAGAGTCCGGGACCCGAGAGGGGATGAGCAGTTCTTC
TRBV29-1	few	TRBJ2-7	.	CSALDRYSYEQYF	TGCAGCGCCCTGGACCGTTACTCCTACGAGCAGTACTTC
TRBV6-6	.	TRBJ1-3	.	CASSYGPGYSGNTIYF	TGTGCCAGCAGTTACGGACCAGGGTATAGCGGAAACACCATATATTTT
TRBV12-3/TRBV12-4	few	TRBJ2-1	TRBD1	CASTTPGQYYNEQFF	TGTGCCAGCACCACCCCGGGACAGTACTACAATGAGCAGTTCTTC
TRBV18	few	TRBJ2-1	.	CASSPQGILDEQFF	TGTGCCAGCTCACCACAGGGGATCCTCGATGAGCAGTTCTTC
TRBV10-3	.	TRBJ2-5	.	CAIRDSTAEETQYF	TGTGCCATCAGGGATTCGACAGCTGAAGAGACCCAGTACTTC
TRBV5-1	.	TRBJ2-1	.	CASSPGAAGNEQFF	TGCGCCAGTAGCCCAGGGGCGGCGGGCAATGAGCAGTTCTTC
TRBV2	.	TRBJ2-7	.	CASSITGIDEQYF	TGTGCCAGCAGCATTACAGGGATCGACGAGCAGTACTTC
TRBV7-9	once	TRBJ1-2	.	CASSFGAGWNYGYTF	TGTGCCAGCAGCTTCGGGGCAGGGTGGAACTATGGCTACACCTTC
TRBV29-1	.	TRBJ1-2	.	CSALRDEGYTF	TGCAGCGCCCTCAGGGATGAAGGCTACACCTTC
TRBV6-1	.	TRBJ1-1	.	CASSETLLKAFF	TGTGCCAGCAGTGAAACCCTTCTTAAAGCTTTCTTT
TRBV5-6	.	TRBJ1-2	.	CASSLGTINYGYTF	TGTGCCAGCAGCTTGGGTACCATCAACTATGGCTACACCTTC
TRBV5-1	.	TRBJ2-6	.	CASSFGPGGANVLTF	TGCGCCAGCAGCTTTGGGCCAGGTGGGGCCAACGTCCTGACTTTC
TRBV15	few	TRBJ2-1	.	CATSSLRGNEQFF	TGTGCCACCAGCAGCCTCCGGGGAAATGAGCAGTTCTTC
TRBV20-1	.	TRBJ1-5	.	CSARGGQGWQPQHF	TGCAGTGCCCGAGGTGGGCAGGGATGGCAGCCCCAGCATTTT
TRBV5-1	.	TRBJ2-7	.	CASSLRWDTYEQYF	TGCGCCAGCAGCTTGCGGTGGGACACCTACGAGCAGTACTTC
TRBV28	few	TRBJ1-2	.	CASSFHREANYGYTF	TGTGCCAGCAGTTTCCACAGGGAAGCTAACTATGGCTACACCTTC
TRBV15	once	TRBJ2-6	.	CATSRDRRGAGANVLTF	TGTGCCACCAGCAGAGACCGAAGGGGGGCTGGGGCCAACGTCCTGACTTTC
TRBV4-2	few	TRBJ1-2	.	CASSLTKFGYTF	TGTGCCAGCAGCCTCACGAAGTTTGGCTACACCTTC
TRBV12-3/TRBV12-4	.	TRBJ1-2	.	CASSFRGGYGSTF	TGTGCCAGCAGTTTTAGGGGGGGCTATGGCTCCACCTTC
TRBV7-9	.	TRBJ1-1	.	CASSPLPRDGTEAFF	TGTGCCAGCAGCCCCCTTCCCCGGGACGGGACTGAAGCTTTCTTT
TRBV20-1	once	TRBJ1-2	.	CSARDFGSYYGYTF	TGCAGTGCTAGAGATTTCGGGAGCTACTATGGCTACACCTTC
TRBV20-1	.	TRBJ1-6	.	CSARERAGDTHSYNSPLHF	TGCAGTGCTAGAGAACGGGCAGGGGATACCCACTCCTATAATTCACCCCTCCACTTT
TRBV24-1	few	TRBJ2-5	.	CATSPASGTQYF	TGTGCCACCAGCCCAGCGTCAGGGACCCAGTACTTC
TRBV6-5	.	TRBJ1-2	.	CASTYVESGGYTF	TGTGCCAGCACCTATGTCGAGTCGGGAGGCTACACCTTC
TRBV28	few	TRBJ2-7	.	CASTPVASYEQYF	TGTGCCAGCACCCCGGTCGCTAGCTACGAGCAGTACTTC
TRBV7-6	few	TRBJ2-6	.	CASSLAGLVSGANVLTF	TGTGCCAGCAGCTTAGCTGGGTTGGTATCTGGGGCCAACGTCCTGACTTTC
TRBV20-1	.	TRBJ1-2	.	CSARVSLANYGYTF	TGCAGTGCTAGAGTCAGCCTAGCTAACTATGGCTACACCTTC
TRBV2	.	TRBJ2-1	TRBD2	CASIPSGGLSYNEQFF	TGTGCCAGTATACCCTCGGGGGGGCTGTCCTACAATGAGCAGTTCTTC
TRBV4-2	.	TRBJ2-2	TRBD2	CASSQELAGGLNTGELFF	TGTGCCAGCAGCCAAGAACTAGCGGGGGGGCTAAACACCGGGGAGCTGTTTTTT
TRBV20-1	.	TRBJ1-1	.	CSARKGQQNTEAFF	TGCAGTGCTAGAAAGGGCCAGCAGAACACTGAAGCTTTCTTT
TRBV18	many	TRBJ1-4	.	CASSPRTATNEKLFF	TGTGCCAGCAGCCCCCGGACGGCAACTAATGAAAAACTGTTTTTT